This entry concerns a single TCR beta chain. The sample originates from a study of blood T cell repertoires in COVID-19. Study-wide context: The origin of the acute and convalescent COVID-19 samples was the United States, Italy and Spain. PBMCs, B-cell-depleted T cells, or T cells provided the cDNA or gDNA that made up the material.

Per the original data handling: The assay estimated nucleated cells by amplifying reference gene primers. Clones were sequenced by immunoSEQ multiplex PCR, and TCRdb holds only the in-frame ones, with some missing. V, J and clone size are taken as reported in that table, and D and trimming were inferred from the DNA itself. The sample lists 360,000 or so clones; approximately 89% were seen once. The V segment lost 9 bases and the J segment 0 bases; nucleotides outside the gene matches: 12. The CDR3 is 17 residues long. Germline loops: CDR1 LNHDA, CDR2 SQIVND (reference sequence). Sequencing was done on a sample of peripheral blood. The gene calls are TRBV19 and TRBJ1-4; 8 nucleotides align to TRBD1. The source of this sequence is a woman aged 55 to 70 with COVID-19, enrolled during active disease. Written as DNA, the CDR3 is TGTGCCAGCCTTGACAGGGGAGGCGGCGCAACTAATGAAAAACTGTTTTTT. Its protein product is CASLDRGGGATNEKLFF. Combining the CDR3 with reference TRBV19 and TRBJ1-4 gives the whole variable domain DGGITQSPKYLFRKEGQNVTLSCEQNLNHDAMYWYRQDPGQGLRLIYYSQIVNDFQKGDIAEGYSVSREKKESFPLTVTSAQKNPTAFYLCASLDRGGGATNEKLFFGSGTQLSVL.